Below are 16 T cell receptor beta chains sequenced from a single sample in a study of blood T cell repertoires in COVID-19. The repertoire was sequenced with immunoSEQ multiplex PCR; TCRdb's copy has only in-frame clones and lacks some. Here the sample spans some 65,000 clones, 80% to 90% being singletons. Sequencing was carried out using peripheral blood. The source of these receptors is a woman at least 80 years old with active COVID-19.

The chain uses TRBV7-2 and TRBJ2-7; 8 nucleotides align to TRBD1. Trimming cost V 5 bases and J 6 bases; bases outside gene matches: 9. In germline, CDR1 is SGHTA, CDR2 FQGNSA. The CDR3 has 14 amino acids. The CDR3 DNA sequence: TGTGCCAGCAGCCAGAGGACAGGGTGGGGCGAGCAGTACTTC. It specifies CASSQRTGWGEQYF. The full variable domain, completed using reference TRBV7-2 and TRBJ2-7, is GAGVSQSPSNKVTEKGKDVELRCDPISGHTALYWYRQSLGQGLEFLIYFQGNSAPDKSGLPSDRFSAERTGGSVSTLTIQRTQQEDSAVYLCASSQRTGWGEQYFGPGTRLTVT.

V and J are TRBV24-1 and TRBJ2-1; the match to TRBD2 covers 8 bases. With 1 base clipped from V and 6 bases from J, the junction kept 1 base outside the gene matches. Per germline, CDR1 KGHDR and CDR2 SFDVKD. The CDR3 sequence is 14 residues long. The CDR3 DNA is TGTGCCACCAGTGATTTTGGACTAGCCAATGAGCAGTTCTTC. Its protein product is CATSDFGLANEQFF.

This chain links TRBV5-4 with TRBJ2-7; D is undetermined. The germline gives CDR1 SGHNT, CDR2 YYREEE (reference sequence). The CDR3 is 14 amino acids. V was trimmed by 2 bases and J by 4 bases, leaving 13 bases between them. The CDR3 nucleotides read TGTGCCAGCAGCTTAAGCCTAGATCGGTACGAGCAGTACTTC. Translated, it gives CASSLSLDRYEQYF.

This clone showed up just once. The rearrangement links TRBV7-8 to TRBJ2-5, with a possible D match to TRBD1 (5 bases). The CDR3 runs 16 residues. Germline assignment: CDR1 SGHVS and CDR2 FQNEAQ. V lost 1 base to trimming and J lost 1 base, with 13 bases between them. CDR3 protein: CASSLEHSGAQETQYF. In DNA, the CDR3 is TGTGCCAGCAGCTTAGAACACAGTGGGGCCCAAGAGACCCAGTACTTC.

The chain uses TRBV4-2 and TRBJ2-3; 7 nucleotides line up with TRBD2. Looked up from germline, CDR1 is LGHNA and CDR2 is YNFKEQ. The V and J ends lost 0 bases and 3 bases, in that order; junction bases with no gene match: 6. CDR3 size: 16 residues. CDR3 coding DNA: TGTGCCAGCAGCCAAGATATGGCGGGGGAGACAGATACGCAGTATTTT. Residues: CASSQDMAGETDTQYF.

The V gene is TRBV7-2, the J gene TRBJ1-1, with D tentatively TRBD1 (5 bases). Germline assignment: CDR1 SGHTA and CDR2 FQGNSA. The CDR3 totals 16 residues. With 5 bases removed from V and 0 bases from J, the gap between germline ends came to 16 bases. CDR3 in DNA: TGTGCCAGCAGCCCGGGGGGAGGGCTCATGAACACTGAAGCTTTCTTT. Translation gives CASSPGGGLMNTEAFF. The entire variable domain, with the rest obtained from reference TRBV7-2 and TRBJ1-1, is as follows: GAGVSQSPSNKVTEKGKDVELRCDPISGHTALYWYRQSLGQGLEFLIYFQGNSAPDKSGLPSDRFSAERTGGSVSTLTIQRTQQEDSAVYLCASSPGGGLMNTEAFFGQGTRLTVV.

V gene TRBV12-3 or TRBV12-4 combines with J gene TRBJ2-7; D gene uncertain. The V end lost 4 bases, the J end lost 1 base, and 5 bases lay between the germline ends. The CDR3 covers 12 residues. DNA of the CDR3: TGTGCCAGCAGTTCCTTTTCCTACGAGCAGTACTTC. This sequence encodes CASSSFSYEQYF.

This clone was picked up one time. This chain's CDR3 is CASSSDRGYHEQYF. Written as DNA, the CDR3 is TGTGCCAGCAGCTCGGACAGGGGGTATCACGAGCAGTACTTC. V usage is TRBV11-2 and J usage is TRBJ2-7; 10 bases map to TRBD1. The germline V gene has CDR1 SGHAT and CDR2 FQNNGV. The V gene end was trimmed by 4 bases and the J gene end by 5 bases; junction bases not matched to a gene: 5. The length of the CDR3 is 14 residues.

V usage is TRBV15 and J usage is TRBJ1-2; D is ambiguous. Germline CDR1 and CDR2: LNHNV and YYDKDF (reference sequence). Trimming shortened V by 3 bases and J by 2 bases, and 7 bases separated the two germline ends. The CDR3 has 13 residues. The CDR3 coding sequence is TGTGCCACCAGCAGCCTCCTGAACTATGGCTACACCTTC. This gives the protein CATSSLLNYGYTF.

The chain joins TRBV5-6 to TRBJ1-4; 7 nucleotides align to TRBD1. Germline loops: CDR1 SGHDT, CDR2 YYEEEE. The V gene end was trimmed by 1 base and the J gene end by 8 bases; junction bases not matched to a gene: 5. The CDR3 consists of 14 residues. The CDR3: CASSLRGQEEKLFF. The CDR3 DNA follows: TGTGCCAGCAGCTTGAGGGGGCAGGAGGAAAAACTGTTTTTT.

The J gene is TRBJ2-5, the V gene TRBV10-3, with a tentative D call TRBD1 (6 bases). CDR3 size: 13 residues. Germline-derived CDR1 and CDR2 are ENHRY and SYGVKD. Trimming took off 11 bases at V and 2 bases at J, with 15 bases between the two ends. The chain's CDR3 is CAVATGHQETQYF. The DNA for the CDR3 is TGTGCCGTAGCGACAGGCCATCAAGAGACCCAGTACTTC.

The gene calls are TRBV7-9 and TRBJ2-2; 8 bases are a match to TRBD1. This CDR3 spans 14 amino acids. Germline-derived CDR1 and CDR2 are SEHNR and FQNEAQ (reference sequence). V gave up 6 bases and J gave up 4 bases; unmatched junction bases: 4. CDR3 bases: TGTGCCAGCAGGGACAGGGTAATCACCGGGGAGCTGTTTTTT. This translates into CASRDRVITGELFF.

The chain combines TRBV11-2 with TRBJ2-1; 13 nucleotides line up with TRBD2. CDR3 length: 14 amino acids. Unmatched junction bases numbered 4, after V lost 5 bases and J lost 9 bases. CDR1 and CDR2 from the germline V gene are SGHAT and FQNNGV. DNA of the CDR3: TGTGCCAGCAGCCTACTAGCGGGGGGGGCTGAGCAGTTCTTC. Protein sequence: CASSLLAGGAEQFF.

The table lists this clone with a few counts. The genes are TRBV7-2 and TRBJ2-1; no clear D. From germline, CDR1 is SGHTA and CDR2 FQGNSA. CDR3 size: 14 residues. The ends were cut back, 5 bases at V and 1 base at J, with 9 bases in the middle. The CDR3 here is CASSPSRSYNEQFF. CDR3 coding DNA: TGTGCCAGCAGCCCCTCCAGGTCCTACAATGAGCAGTTCTTC.

CDR3 in DNA: TGTGCCAGCAGCGACCTTTCGGAGAATTCACCCCTCCACTTT. Translation gives CASSDLSENSPLHF. The rearrangement links TRBV7-2 to TRBJ1-6; the D is unclear. The CDR3 has 14 amino acids. Per germline, CDR1 SGHTA and CDR2 FQGNSA. The V and J ends lost 5 bases and 7 bases respectively, with 12 bases between them.

The chain carries TRBV2 and TRBJ2-3, with 11 bases that match TRBD1. The V segment lost 7 bases and the J segment 6 bases; nucleotides outside the gene matches: 6. The CDR3 loop spans 14 amino acids. CDR1 and CDR2 (germline): SNHLY, FYNNEI. The CDR3: CASTGTGGLDTQYF. The CDR3 nucleotides read TGTGCCAGCACTGGGACAGGGGGTCTGGATACGCAGTATTTT.